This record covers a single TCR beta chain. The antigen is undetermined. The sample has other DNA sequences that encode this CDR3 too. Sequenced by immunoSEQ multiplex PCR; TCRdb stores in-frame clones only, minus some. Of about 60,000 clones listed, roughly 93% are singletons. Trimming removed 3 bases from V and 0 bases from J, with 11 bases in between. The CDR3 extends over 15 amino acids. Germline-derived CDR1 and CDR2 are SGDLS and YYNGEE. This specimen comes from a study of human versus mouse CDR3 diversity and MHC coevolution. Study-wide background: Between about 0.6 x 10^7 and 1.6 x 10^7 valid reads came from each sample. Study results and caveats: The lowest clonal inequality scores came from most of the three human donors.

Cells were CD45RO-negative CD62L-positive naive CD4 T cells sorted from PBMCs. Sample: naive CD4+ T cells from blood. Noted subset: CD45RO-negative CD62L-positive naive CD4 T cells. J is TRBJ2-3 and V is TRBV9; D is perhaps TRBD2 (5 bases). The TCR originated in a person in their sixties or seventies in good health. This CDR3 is CASSGRPTSTDTQYF. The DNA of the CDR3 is TGTGCCAGCAGCGGGAGGCCAACTAGCACAGATACGCAGTATTTT.